In its sample, the clone carrying this T cell receptor (beta chain) is large. Its cognate antigen is unknown. This record belongs to a study of circulating CD8 cells and anti-PD-1 response in melanoma. General study points: Tumor reactivity was tested by peptide assays on expanded sorted subsets.

Sorting of live CD3+CD8+TCRalphabeta+ cells by PD-1 and/or TIGIT gave four subsets. Germline lookup yields CDR1 LNHDA and CDR2 SQIVND (reference sequence). V was cut by 3 bases and J by 4 bases, with 7 bases left in between. This CDR3 region has 14 residues. Using around 16 ng of total RNA, TCR libraries were made with the QIAseq Immune Repertoire TCR panel. TCRdb recomputed calls from the reads with MiXCR, one row per CDR3 protein. The data contain 250 to 300 distinct CDR3 sequences, 6.5% to 8.5% of them singletons. The J gene is TRBJ2-6, the V gene TRBV19; no definite D call. This sequence originates from a human donor with melanoma. Sequencing used CD8+ T cells from PBMCs, obtained at baseline or after one month of anti-PD-1 therapy (not recorded which). CDR3 bases: TGTGCCAGTAGTATGGGGTTCGGGGCCAACGTCCTGACTTTC. It codes for CASSMGFGANVLTF.